This T cell receptor (beta chain) was obtained from a study of cytomegalovirus exposure and HLA in healthy donors. The PCR had 60 Vbeta and 13 Jbeta primers. Measured with immunoSEQ multiplex PCR; TCRdb has only the in-frame clones, and not every one. Seen here are under 200,000 clones, roughly 78% observed once, and the top ten hold around 0.74%. The CDR3 has 17 amino acids. From germline, CDR1 is LGHNA and CDR2 YNFKEQ. V was pared by 1 base and J by 5 bases, with 8 bases of the junction left unmatched. This clone was counted a single time. This sequence was found in a woman in her 40s in good health and CMV-seronegative. The sequenced sample was PBMCs. The J gene is TRBJ2-7, the V gene TRBV4-2; 13 bases align to TRBD2. CDR3 DNA sequence: TGTGCCAGCAGCCAAGGGGGGACTAGCGGGATTAGCGACGAGCAGTACTTC. Encoded protein: CASSQGGTSGISDEQYF.